Detailed here is one TCR beta chain. These data are taken from a study of blood T cell repertoires in COVID-19. The germline gives CDR1 SNHLY, CDR2 FYNNEI. Between the trimmed V and J ends, which lost 4 bases and 1 base, there was a span of 5 bases. The CDR3 loop spans 12 amino acids. Original handling: Researchers report that nucleated cell counts were estimated from reference gene primer amplification. The repertoire was sequenced with immunoSEQ multiplex PCR; TCRdb's copy has only in-frame clones and lacks some. V and J calls and clone size are copied from that table; D and trimming were computed from the DNA. The sample lists 350,000 to 450,000 clones; 90% to 95% were seen once.

The V call is TRBV2, the J call TRBJ2-7; D remains ambiguous. This clonotype was obtained from a woman aged 40 to 50 who had been exposed to COVID-19. Sequencing was performed on PBMCs or T cells enriched from blood (not recorded which). CDR3 in amino acids: CASSATSYEQYF. The CDR3, as DNA: TGTGCCAGCAGTGCGACATCCTACGAGCAGTACTTC.